The TCR beta chain under discussion was sequenced for a study of blood T cell repertoires in COVID-19. Some clones are missing from TCRdb's copy, which holds only in-frame ones; the method was immunoSEQ multiplex PCR. This sample carries some 80,000 clones, roughly 85% of them seen once, and the ten largest clones take around a tenth. With 4 bases removed from V and 2 bases from J, the gap between germline ends came to 13 bases. Germline CDR1 is SGHNT and CDR2 is YYREEE (reference sequence). The CDR3 is 14 residues long. Sequencing was done on a sample of peripheral blood. The J gene is TRBJ2-7, the V gene TRBV5-4, with D maybe TRBD1 (5 bases). The TCR was taken from a man aged 45-65 years with COVID-19, enrolled during active disease. The CDR3 DNA sequence: TGTGCCAGCAGCCCTTGGGGCAGGGCCTACGAGCAGTACTTC. Protein sequence: CASSPWGRAYEQYF.